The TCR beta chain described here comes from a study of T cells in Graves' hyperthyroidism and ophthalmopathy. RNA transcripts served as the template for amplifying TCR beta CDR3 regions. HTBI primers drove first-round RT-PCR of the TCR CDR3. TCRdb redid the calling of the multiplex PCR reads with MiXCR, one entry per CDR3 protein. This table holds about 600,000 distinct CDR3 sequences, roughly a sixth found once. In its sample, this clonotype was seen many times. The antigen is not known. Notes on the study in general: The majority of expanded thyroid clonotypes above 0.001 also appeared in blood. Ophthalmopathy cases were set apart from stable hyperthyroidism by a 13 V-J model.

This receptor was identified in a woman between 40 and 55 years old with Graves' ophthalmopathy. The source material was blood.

The CDR3 DNA sequence: TGTGCCAGCAGTTCAACAGGGGACAGGGCTCAGCCCCAGCATTTT. Translation gives CASSSTGDRAQPQHF. The chain is built from TRBV27 and TRBJ1-5, with 9 bases matching TRBD1. V lost 4 bases, J lost 6 bases, and 7 bases stayed unmatched. CDR3 length: 15 amino acids. CDR1 and CDR2 from the germline V gene are MNHEY and SMNVEV (reference sequence).